These 19 T cell receptor beta chains originate from one sample sequenced in a study of T cell changes during pregnancy in multiple sclerosis. Clones were sequenced by immunoSEQ multiplex PCR, and TCRdb holds only the in-frame ones, with some missing. The sample includes around 55,000 clones, approximately 94% of them seen just once. The material sequenced was CD8+ T cells from peripheral blood mononuclear cells, taken in the third trimester of pregnancy. The receptors come from a female donor with multiple sclerosis, enrolled in a pregnancy study.

The CDR3 sequence is CASSGPGEQYF. In DNA form, the CDR3 reads TGTGCCAGCAGCGGACCGGGGGAGCAGTACTTC. The chain couples TRBV7-9 to TRBJ2-7; tentative D call: TRBD2 (5 bases). This CDR3 comprises 11 residues. V lost 5 bases and J lost 7, with 9 bases in between. Germline V lookup: CDR1 SEHNR, CDR2 FQNEAQ (reference sequence).

This clone was seen more than once but under ten times. The rearrangement joins TRBV7-9 to TRBJ2-7; TRBD1 agrees at 9 bases. Per germline, CDR1 SEHNR and CDR2 FQNEAQ (reference sequence). V shed 6 bases and J 6 bases; nucleotides not matched to a gene: 3. This CDR3 is 12 amino acids long. The CDR3 region is CASSLTGGEQYF. CDR3 nucleotides: TGTGCCAGCAGTCTGACAGGGGGCGAGCAGTACTTC.

This clone was counted once. The gene calls are TRBV25-1 and TRBJ1-5, with 7 positions matching TRBD1. The CDR3 extends over 12 amino acids. Unmatched junction bases numbered 4, after V lost 7 bases and J lost 7 bases. From germline, CDR1 is MGHDK and CDR2 SYGVNS. The CDR3 sequence: CASKGAGQPQHF. The DNA of the CDR3 is TGTGCCAGCAAGGGGGCCGGGCAGCCCCAGCATTTT.

J is TRBJ1-2 and V is TRBV4-3, with 10 bases identical to TRBD1. The CDR3 covers 13 residues. The germline V gene encodes CDR1 LGHNA and CDR2 YSLEER. V trimming: 4 bases; J trimming: 5 bases; junction bases outside the gene matches: 1. The CDR3 DNA follows: TGCGCCAGCAGCCCGGGACAGGGGTATGGCTACACCTTC. This translates into CASSPGQGYGYTF.

This CDR3 reads CASSQDSAGQYNEQFF. DNA of the CDR3: TGTGCCAGCAGCCAAGATAGCGCGGGACAGTACAATGAGCAGTTCTTC. J is TRBJ2-1 and V is TRBV4-2, with D tentatively TRBD1 (7 bases). V was clipped by 0 bases and J by 4 bases, with 13 bases between them. Germline values: CDR1 LGHNA, CDR2 YNFKEQ. This CDR3 spans 16 amino acids.

This chain uses TRBV9 with TRBJ2-1; 7 bases are shared with TRBD2. CDR3 length equals 15 residues. CDR1 and CDR2 (germline): SGDLS, YYNGEE. J gave up 6 bases and V 0 bases, and 6 bases lay outside the gene matches. In DNA form, the CDR3 reads TGTGCCAGCAGCGTAGCCGGACTAGGGGTCAATGAGCAGTTCTTC. Its translation: CASSVAGLGVNEQFF.

V usage is TRBV4-1 and J usage is TRBJ1-1, with D unresolved. Germline V lookup: CDR1 MGHRA, CDR2 YSYEKL. Trimming removed 0 bases from V and 4 bases from J, with 9 bases in between. The CDR3 runs to 14 residues. DNA of the CDR3: TGCGCCAGCAGCCAAGAAGACTTGAGCACTGAAGCTTTCTTT. This translates into CASSQEDLSTEAFF.

This clone is large in the sample. V is TRBV21-1 and J is TRBJ1-1; TRBD1 was called by the table and not checked on the DNA. TRBV21-1 is deemed a pseudogene. This CDR3 is 15 amino acids long. In nucleotides, the CDR3 is TGTGCCAGCAGCAGACAAAGGAAGAAGGGGGCTGAAGCTTTCTTT. Translation: CASSRQRKKGAEAFF.

The rearrangement joins TRBV2 to TRBJ2-1; D unclear. The ends were cut back, 3 bases at V and 1 base at J, with 16 bases in the middle. CDR3 length: 17 residues. Germline V gene sequence: CDR1 SNHLY, CDR2 FYNNEI. The CDR3 loop is CASSDHRLHVSYNEQFF. The CDR3 nucleotides are TGTGCCAGCAGTGATCATCGACTCCACGTATCCTACAATGAGCAGTTCTTC.

J is TRBJ2-1 and V is TRBV7-9; D is unresolved. The CDR3 length is 14 residues. Trimming took 2 bases from V and 6 from J, leaving 11 bases between them. From germline, CDR1 is SEHNR and CDR2 FQNEAQ (reference sequence). CDR3 amino acids: CASSLTPVRNEQFF. The CDR3 DNA sequence: TGTGCCAGCAGCTTAACGCCAGTTCGCAATGAGCAGTTCTTC.

CDR3 amino acids: CASSFYRDTDTQYF. The CDR3 DNA reads TGCGCCAGCAGCTTTTACAGGGACACAGATACGCAGTATTTT. This sequence joins TRBV5-1 and TRBJ2-3; a possible D gene is TRBD1 (6 bases). Trimming left V 2 bases short and J 2 bases short, with 9 bases between. CDR1 SGHRS and CDR2 YFSETQ come from the germline V gene. The CDR3 is made up of 14 amino acids. Drawing the rest from reference TRBV5-1 and TRBJ2-3, the complete variable domain is KAGVTQTPRYLIKTRGQQVTLSCSPISGHRSVSWYQQTPGQGLQFLFEYFSETQRNKGNFPGRFSGRQFSNSRSEMNVSTLELGDSALYLCASSFYRDTDTQYFGPGTRLTVL.

The chain uses TRBV7-6 and TRBJ2-1, with D perhaps matching TRBD1 (5 bases). V lost 4 bases to trimming and J lost 10 bases, with 11 bases between them. Germline CDR1 and CDR2: SGHVS and FNYEAQ. This CDR3 spans 12 amino acids. The CDR3 loop is CASSSVAGEQFF. The CDR3 DNA is TGTGCCAGCAGCTCGGTCGCAGGGGAGCAGTTCTTC.

The V gene is TRBV7-3, the J gene TRBJ1-4; 8 bases agree with TRBD1. CDR3 length: 17 amino acids. The V segment lost 4 bases and the J segment 0 bases; nucleotides outside the gene matches: 7. Germline V gene data show CDR1 as SGHTA and CDR2 as FQGTGA. The chain's CDR3 is CASSSNGQGATNEKLFF. The CDR3, as DNA: TGTGCCAGCAGCTCAAACGGACAGGGAGCAACTAATGAAAAACTGTTTTTT.

The chain recombines TRBV29-1 with TRBJ2-7; the match to TRBD2 covers 8 bases. This CDR3 region has 11 residues. With 3 bases clipped from V and 8 bases from J, the junction kept 3 bases outside the gene matches. Germline V gives CDR1 SQVTM, CDR2 ANQGSEA. The CDR3, as DNA: TGCAGCGTTGATATTAGCGGGAAGCAGTACTTC. It encodes CSVDISGKQYF.

The chain links TRBV13 to TRBJ1-1; 7 nucleotides align to TRBD1. The CDR3 loop spans 15 amino acids. Unmatched junction bases numbered 5, after V lost 2 bases and J lost 2 bases. Germline CDR1 and CDR2: PRHDT and FYEKMQ (reference sequence). The CDR3 DNA is TGTGCCAGCAGCTTAATCAGGGGGGATAACACTGAAGCTTTCTTT. It yields the protein CASSLIRGDNTEAFF.

V gene TRBV29-1 combines with J gene TRBJ1-1, with TRBD1 matching 11 bases. With 5 bases clipped from V and 10 bases from J, the junction kept 6 bases outside the gene matches. Germline CDR1 reads SQVTM; CDR2 reads ANQGSEA. The length of the CDR3 is 12 residues. The CDR3 sequence: CSVTGTGGAAFF. CDR3 nucleotides: TGCAGCGTTACTGGGACAGGGGGAGCAGCTTTCTTT.

There are a few counts of this clone. This chain links TRBV5-4 with TRBJ1-1, with D perhaps matching TRBD1 (5 bases). Germline lookup yields CDR1 SGHNT and CDR2 YYREEE (reference sequence). V lost 4 bases and J lost 3, with 13 bases in between. The CDR3 totals 14 residues. Here the CDR3 DNA reads TGTGCCAGCAGCCCCGGAGGGGAGGACACTGAAGCTTTCTTT. It codes for CASSPGGEDTEAFF.

The chain recombines TRBV9 with TRBJ2-5; the D is unclear. From germline, CDR1 is SGDLS and CDR2 YYNGEE. The CDR3 extends over 13 amino acids. Between the trimmed V and J ends, which lost 4 bases and 4 bases, there was a span of 11 bases. The CDR3, as DNA: TGTGCCAGCAGCCCCCCCCTCAGAGAGACCCAGTACTTC. It specifies CASSPPLRETQYF.

This clone was recorded only once. The V gene is TRBV19, the J gene TRBJ1-5; tentative D call: TRBD1 (5 bases). The CDR3 length is 13 residues. V lost 8 bases and J 6 bases, leaving 14 bases between the germline ends. CDR1 is LNHDA and CDR2 is SQIVND in the germline V gene (reference sequence). The chain's CDR3 is CASRGGGLQPQHF. The CDR3 nucleotides are TGTGCCAGTCGAGGCGGGGGTCTTCAGCCCCAGCATTTT.